This note documents a single T cell receptor beta chain sequence. This sample stems from a study of cytomegalovirus exposure and HLA in healthy donors. Losses at the gene ends were 5 bases for V and 0 bases for J; bases not matched to a gene: 3. Germline assignment: CDR1 SGHTA and CDR2 FQGNSA. The CDR3 extends over 15 amino acids. Primers included in the PCR were 60 Vbeta and 13 Jbeta primers. Assay: immunoSEQ multiplex PCR; the TCRdb copy retains only in-frame clones and omits some. The sample consists of about 130,000 clones, approximately 85% of them appearing once. The specimen was PBMCs. The clonotype comes from a boy aged 5-17 years in good health and CMV-seronegative. The J gene is TRBJ2-2, the V gene TRBV7-2; 7 bases map to TRBD1. The CDR3 DNA is TGTGCCAGCAGCGCCGGACAGGCGAACACCGGGGAGCTGTTTTTT. As protein: CASSAGQANTGELFF.